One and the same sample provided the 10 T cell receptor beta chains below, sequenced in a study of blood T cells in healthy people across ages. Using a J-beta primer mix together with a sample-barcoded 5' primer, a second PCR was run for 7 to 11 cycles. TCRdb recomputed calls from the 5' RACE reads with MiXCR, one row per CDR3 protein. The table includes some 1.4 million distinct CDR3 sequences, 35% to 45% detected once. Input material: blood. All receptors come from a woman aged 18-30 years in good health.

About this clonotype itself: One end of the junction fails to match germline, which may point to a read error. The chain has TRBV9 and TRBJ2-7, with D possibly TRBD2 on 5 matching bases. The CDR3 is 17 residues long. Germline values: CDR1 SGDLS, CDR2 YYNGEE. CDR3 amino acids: CTSSGVRGGGYSYEQYF. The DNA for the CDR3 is TGTACCAGCAGCGGAGTTCGGGGTGGCGGATACTCCTACGAGCAGTACTTC.

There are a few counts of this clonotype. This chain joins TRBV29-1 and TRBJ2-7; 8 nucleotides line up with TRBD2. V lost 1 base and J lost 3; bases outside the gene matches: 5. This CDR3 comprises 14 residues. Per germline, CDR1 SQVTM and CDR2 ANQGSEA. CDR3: CSVEGGSGDYEQYF. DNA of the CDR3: TGCAGCGTTGAAGGTGGTAGCGGGGACTACGAGCAGTACTTC.

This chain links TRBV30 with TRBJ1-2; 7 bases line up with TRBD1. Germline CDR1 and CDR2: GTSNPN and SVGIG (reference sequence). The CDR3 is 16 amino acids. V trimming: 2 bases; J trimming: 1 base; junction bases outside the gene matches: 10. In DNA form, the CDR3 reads TGTGCCTGGAGTCCCAGGGGGGGCCGACTTAACTATGGCTACACCTTC. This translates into CAWSPRGGRLNYGYTF.

For the CDR3, the DNA is TGTGCCAGCAGCCCCTCCTGGACTAGCGGGAGGACCTACACAGATACGCAGTATTTT. This gives the protein CASSPSWTSGRTYTDTQYF. V and J are TRBV11-2 and TRBJ2-3; TRBD2 matches at 14 bases. CDR3 length: 19 amino acids. After removal of 5 bases from V and 2 bases from J, the junction contained 12 bases not matched to a gene. CDR1 SGHAT and CDR2 FQNNGV come from the germline V gene.

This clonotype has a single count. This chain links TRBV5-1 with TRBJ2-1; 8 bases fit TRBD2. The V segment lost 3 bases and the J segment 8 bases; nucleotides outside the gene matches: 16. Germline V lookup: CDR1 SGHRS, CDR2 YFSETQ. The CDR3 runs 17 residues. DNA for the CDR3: TGCGCCAGCAGCTCCATGACTAGCGCTGATGGTGCGGATGAGCAGTTCTTC. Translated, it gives CASSSMTSADGADEQFF. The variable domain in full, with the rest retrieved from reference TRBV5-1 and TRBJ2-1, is KAGVTQTPRYLIKTRGQQVTLSCSPISGHRSVSWYQQTPGQGLQFLFEYFSETQRNKGNFPGRFSGRQFSNSRSEMNVSTLELGDSALYLCASSSMTSADGADEQFFGPGTRLTVL.

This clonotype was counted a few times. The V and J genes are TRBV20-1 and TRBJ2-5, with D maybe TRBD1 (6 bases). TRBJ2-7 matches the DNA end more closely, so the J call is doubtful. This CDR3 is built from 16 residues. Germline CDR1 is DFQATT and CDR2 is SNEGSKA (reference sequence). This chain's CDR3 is CSARDLSKQGSGEQYF. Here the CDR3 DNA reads TGCAGTGCTAGAGATCTTAGTAAACAGGGAAGCGGCGAGCAGTACTTC.

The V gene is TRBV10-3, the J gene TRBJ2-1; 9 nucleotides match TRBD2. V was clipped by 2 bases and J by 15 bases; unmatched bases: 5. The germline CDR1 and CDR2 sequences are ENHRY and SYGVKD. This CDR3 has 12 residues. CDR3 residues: CAISESGTSLFF. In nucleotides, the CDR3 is TGTGCCATCAGTGAGAGCGGGACTAGCCTGTTCTTC.

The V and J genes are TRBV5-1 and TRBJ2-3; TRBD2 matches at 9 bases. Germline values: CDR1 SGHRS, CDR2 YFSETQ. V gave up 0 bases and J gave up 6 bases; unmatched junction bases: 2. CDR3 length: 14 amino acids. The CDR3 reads CASSLDGLADTQYF. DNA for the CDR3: TGCGCCAGCAGCTTGGACGGACTAGCGGATACGCAGTATTTT.

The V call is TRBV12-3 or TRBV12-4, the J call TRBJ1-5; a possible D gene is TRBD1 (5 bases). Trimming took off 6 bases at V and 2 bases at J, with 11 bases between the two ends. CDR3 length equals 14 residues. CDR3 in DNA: TGTGCCAGCAGCAGCAGGGAAGGCAATCAGCCCCAGCATTTT. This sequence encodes CASSSREGNQPQHF.

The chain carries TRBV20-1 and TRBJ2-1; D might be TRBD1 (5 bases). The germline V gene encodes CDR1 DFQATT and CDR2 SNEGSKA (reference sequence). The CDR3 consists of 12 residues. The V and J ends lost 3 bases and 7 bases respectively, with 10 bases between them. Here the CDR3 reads CSASRGNNEQFF. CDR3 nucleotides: TGCAGTGCTAGTAGGGGAAATAATGAGCAGTTCTTC.